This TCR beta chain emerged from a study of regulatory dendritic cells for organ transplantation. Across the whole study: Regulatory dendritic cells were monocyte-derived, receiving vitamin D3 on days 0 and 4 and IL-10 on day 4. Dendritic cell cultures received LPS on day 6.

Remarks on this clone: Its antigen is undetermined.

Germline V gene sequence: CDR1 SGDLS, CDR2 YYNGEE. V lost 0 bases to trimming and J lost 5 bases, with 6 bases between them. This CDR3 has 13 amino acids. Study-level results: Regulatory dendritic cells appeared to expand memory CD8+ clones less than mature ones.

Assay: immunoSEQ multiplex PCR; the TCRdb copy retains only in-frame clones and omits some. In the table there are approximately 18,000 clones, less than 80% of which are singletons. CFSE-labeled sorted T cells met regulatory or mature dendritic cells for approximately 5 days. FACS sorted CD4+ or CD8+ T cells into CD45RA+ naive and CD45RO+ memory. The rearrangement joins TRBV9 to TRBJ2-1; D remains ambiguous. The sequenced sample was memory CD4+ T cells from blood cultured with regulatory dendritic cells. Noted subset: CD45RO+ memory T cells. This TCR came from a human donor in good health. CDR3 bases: TGTGCCAGCAGCGTAGATAACCACAATGAGCAGTTCTTC. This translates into CASSVDNHNEQFF.